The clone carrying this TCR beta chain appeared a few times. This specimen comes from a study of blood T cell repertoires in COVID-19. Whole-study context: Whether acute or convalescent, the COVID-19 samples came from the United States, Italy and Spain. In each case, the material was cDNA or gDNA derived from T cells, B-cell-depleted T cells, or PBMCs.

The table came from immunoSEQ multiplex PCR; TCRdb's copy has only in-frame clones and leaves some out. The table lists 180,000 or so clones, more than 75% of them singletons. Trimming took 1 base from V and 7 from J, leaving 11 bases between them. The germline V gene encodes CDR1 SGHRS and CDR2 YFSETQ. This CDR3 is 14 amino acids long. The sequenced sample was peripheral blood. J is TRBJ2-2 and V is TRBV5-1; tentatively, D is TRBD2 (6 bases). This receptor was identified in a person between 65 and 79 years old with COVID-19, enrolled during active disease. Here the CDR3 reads CASSLRGSDGELFF. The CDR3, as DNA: TGCGCCAGCAGCTTGCGGGGGTCGGACGGGGAGCTGTTTTTT.